This T cell receptor beta chain stems from a study of memory CD4+ T cells and cytomegalovirus serostatus. About the research overall: This sample comes from healthy Belgian adults, several CMV seropositive, roughly 22 seronegative.

Authors' data handling: After removing out-of-frame reads, around 2,000,000 distinct TCRbeta sequences remained. Data came from immunoSEQ multiplex PCR; TCRdb stores just in-frame clones and leaves some out. That table furnishes V, J and clone size, whereas the DNA furnished D and trimming. The table lists approximately 88,000 clones, under 90% of them singletons, with 3.5% to 4% in the top ten. V lost 2 bases, J lost 3 bases, and 12 bases lay in between. The CDR3 totals 14 residues. CDR1 is SGHNT and CDR2 is YYREEE in the germline V gene (reference sequence). Study results and caveats: CMV serostatus prediction reached median AUC approximately 0.96, or 0.89 with US-trained model.

Comment on this clone: Its antigen is not known.

The sort gate was single viable CD3+CD4+CD8-CD45RO+ cells for memory CD4+ T cells. After thawing, CD4+ T cells were positively selected. This chain uses TRBV5-4 with TRBJ2-7; D could derive from TRBD1 or TRBD2 (5 bases each). Sequencing used memory CD4+ T cells from blood. This sequence originates from an adult in good health and CMV-seropositive. The CDR3 here is CASSFWGSSYEQYF. The DNA for the CDR3 is TGTGCCAGCAGCTTCTGGGGGAGTAGCTACGAGCAGTACTTC.